The rows below give T cell receptor beta chains drawn from one sample of a study of shared clonotypes between healthy human individuals. Repertoires were generated with immunoSEQ multiplex PCR, while TCRdb's copy carries only in-frame clones and drops some. Of a few million clones listed, over 85% are singletons. Sample: naive CD4+ T cells sorted from blood. These receptors came from a man between 18 and 29 years old in good health. Both conserved end residues are part of each CDR3. D genes are given only for firm matches. Not every row has a clone size; where given, it reads once, few, many or a size class.

v_gene: TRBV19; abundance: .; d_gene: .; j_gene: TRBJ1-1; CDR3nt: TGTGCCAGTAGAGGGGGAATGAACACTGAAGCTTTCTTT; CDR3aa: CASRGGMNTEAFF
v_gene: TRBV2; abundance: once; d_gene: .; j_gene: TRBJ2-7; CDR3nt: TGTGCCAGCCTATGGGAGTCCTACGAGCAGTACTTC; CDR3aa: CASLWESYEQYF
v_gene: TRBV19; abundance: .; d_gene: .; j_gene: TRBJ1-1; CDR3nt: TGTGCCAGTAGTAGGGGGCAGTTTAACACTGAAGCTTTCTTT; CDR3aa: CASSRGQFNTEAFF
v_gene: TRBV18; abundance: .; d_gene: TRBD1; j_gene: TRBJ1-2; CDR3nt: TGTGCCAGCTCACCACCAACCGGGACAGGGGGCGATGGCTACACCTTC; CDR3aa: CASSPPTGTGGDGYTF
v_gene: TRBV5-1; abundance: .; d_gene: .; j_gene: TRBJ2-2; CDR3nt: TGCGCCAGCAGCTTGAAAGGACAGACTCCGAACACCGGGGAGCTGTTTTTT; CDR3aa: CASSLKGQTPNTGELFF
v_gene: TRBV19; abundance: .; d_gene: TRBD1; j_gene: TRBJ1-2; CDR3nt: TGTGCCAGTAGAAACCCGCAGGGGGCCAACAACTATGGCTACACCTTC; CDR3aa: CASRNPQGANNYGYTF
v_gene: TRBV2; abundance: .; d_gene: .; j_gene: TRBJ1-5; CDR3nt: TGTGCCAGCAGGACGGGCCAGACCGAGAATCAGCCCCAGCATTTT; CDR3aa: CASRTGQTENQPQHF
v_gene: TRBV6-6; abundance: .; d_gene: TRBD1; j_gene: TRBJ2-1; CDR3nt: TGTGCCAGCAGTTCTTACTTGGGGACAGGGTGGTATGAGCAGTTCTTC; CDR3aa: CASSSYLGTGWYEQFF
v_gene: TRBV13; abundance: .; d_gene: .; j_gene: TRBJ2-5; CDR3nt: TGTGCCAGCAGCTTAGGAGGGAGCAGGACCCAGTACTTC; CDR3aa: CASSLGGSRTQYF
v_gene: TRBV6-6; abundance: .; d_gene: .; j_gene: TRBJ1-2; CDR3nt: TGTGCCAGCAGTTACGAAGAGTCTAACTATGGCTACACCTTC; CDR3aa: CASSYEESNYGYTF
v_gene: TRBV28; abundance: .; d_gene: TRBD1; j_gene: TRBJ1-2; CDR3nt: TGTGCCAGCAGTTTCGGACAGGGCCGACTCACTAACTATGGCTACACCTTC; CDR3aa: CASSFGQGRLTNYGYTF
v_gene: TRBV5-1; abundance: .; d_gene: TRBD2; j_gene: TRBJ2-1; CDR3nt: TGCGCCAGCAGCTTCCCGACCGGGACTAGCGGGGCAGGGTTGCCCTACAATGAGCAGTTCTTC; CDR3aa: CASSFPTGTSGAGLPYNEQFF
v_gene: TRBV19; abundance: .; d_gene: TRBD1; j_gene: TRBJ2-3; CDR3nt: TGTGCCAGTAGCACTCGGGCCAGTAGTACGGGACAGGTAAAAGCAGATACGCAGTATTTT; CDR3aa: CASSTRASSTGQVKADTQYF
v_gene: TRBV23-1; abundance: .; d_gene: TRBD1; j_gene: TRBJ1-5; CDR3nt: TGCGCCAGCAGTCAACCCAGGGGGGCGATGGTGGGTTTCCCCCAGCATTTT; CDR3aa: CASSQPRGAMVGFPQHF
v_gene: TRBV15; abundance: .; d_gene: TRBD1; j_gene: TRBJ2-7; CDR3nt: TGTGCCACCAGCCGTGTCCTGCACCGGACAGGGGCATCCTACGAGCAGTACTTC; CDR3aa: CATSRVLHRTGASYEQYF
v_gene: TRBV28; abundance: .; d_gene: .; j_gene: TRBJ2-5; CDR3nt: TGTGCCAGCAGCCTCGAGGAGACCCAGTACTTC; CDR3aa: CASSLEETQYF
v_gene: TRBV5-1; abundance: .; d_gene: .; j_gene: TRBJ2-1; CDR3nt: TGCGCCAGCAGCCATCAGGGGACTAACAATGAGCAGTTCTTC; CDR3aa: CASSHQGTNNEQFF
v_gene: TRBV19; abundance: few; d_gene: TRBD1; j_gene: TRBJ1-5; CDR3nt: TGTGCCAGTAGTATCGGACAGGTTCACAATCAGCCCCAGCATTTT; CDR3aa: CASSIGQVHNQPQHF
v_gene: TRBV7-2; abundance: .; d_gene: TRBD1; j_gene: TRBJ1-1; CDR3nt: TGTGCCAGCAGCTCCCACGGGACAGGGGGAGCTTTCTTT; CDR3aa: CASSSHGTGGAFF
v_gene: TRBV6-5; abundance: .; d_gene: TRBD1; j_gene: TRBJ2-2; CDR3nt: TGTGCCAGCAGCTCCCTGGACAGGGTCACCGGGGAGCTGTTTTTT; CDR3aa: CASSSLDRVTGELFF
v_gene: TRBV10-1; abundance: .; d_gene: .; j_gene: TRBJ2-7; CDR3nt: TGCGCCAGCAGTGAGTCCCGGGCGGGCACCTACGAGCAGTACTTC; CDR3aa: CASSESRAGTYEQYF
v_gene: TRBV19; abundance: .; d_gene: .; j_gene: TRBJ2-7; CDR3nt: TGTGCCAGTAGTATAACGGCGGTCGGGGCGGGTGAGCAGTACTTC; CDR3aa: CASSITAVGAGEQYF